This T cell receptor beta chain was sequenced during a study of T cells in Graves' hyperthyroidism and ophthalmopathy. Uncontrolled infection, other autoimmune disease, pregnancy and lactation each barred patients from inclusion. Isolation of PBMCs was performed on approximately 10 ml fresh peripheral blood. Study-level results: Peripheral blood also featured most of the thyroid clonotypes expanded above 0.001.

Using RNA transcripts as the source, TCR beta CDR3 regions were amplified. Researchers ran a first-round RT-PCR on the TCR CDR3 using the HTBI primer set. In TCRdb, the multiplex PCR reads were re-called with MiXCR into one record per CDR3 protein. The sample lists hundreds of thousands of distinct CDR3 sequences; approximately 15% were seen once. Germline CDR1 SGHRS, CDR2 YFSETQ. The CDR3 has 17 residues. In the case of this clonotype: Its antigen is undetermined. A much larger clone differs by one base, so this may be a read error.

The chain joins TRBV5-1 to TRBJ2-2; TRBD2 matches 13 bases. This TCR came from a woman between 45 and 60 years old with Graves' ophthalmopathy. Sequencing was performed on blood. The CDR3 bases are TGCGCCGGCAGCTCAACTAGCGGGAGGGCGAACACCGGGGAGCTGTTTTTT. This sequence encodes CAGSSTSGRANTGELFF.